One sample yielded the 21 T cell receptor beta chains listed below, sequenced in a study of blood T cell repertoires in COVID-19. Repertoires were generated with immunoSEQ multiplex PCR, while TCRdb's copy carries only in-frame clones and drops some. Found here are roughly 230,000 clones, around 91% of them singletons; the top ten hold about 2%. The sample taken for sequencing was peripheral blood. The receptors derive from a woman aged 60-70 years with COVID-19, enrolled during active disease.

The J gene is TRBJ2-7, the V gene TRBV19; the match to TRBD1 covers 10 bases. The germline CDR1 and CDR2 sequences are LNHDA and SQIVND (reference sequence). V dropped 6 bases and J dropped 4; count of bases not matched to a gene: 3. This CDR3 region has 13 residues. The CDR3 region is CASSGTGVYEQYF. The CDR3, as DNA: TGTGCCAGTAGCGGGACAGGGGTGTACGAGCAGTACTTC. Full variable domain (remainder filled in from reference TRBV19 and TRBJ2-7): DGGITQSPKYLFRKEGQNVTLSCEQNLNHDAMYWYRQDPGQGLRLIYYSQIVNDFQKGDIAEGYSVSREKKESFPLTVTSAQKNPTAFYLCASSGTGVYEQYFGPGTRLTVT.

This chain links TRBV19 with TRBJ1-4; D remains ambiguous. Trimming removed 5 bases at V and 7 bases at J, with 8 bases between. Germline loops: CDR1 LNHDA, CDR2 SQIVND (reference sequence). CDR3 size: 12 residues. The CDR3 DNA reads as TGTGCCAGTAGTCTCGTATCTGAAAAACTGTTTTTT. It yields the protein CASSLVSEKLFF.

The rearrangement uses TRBV2 and TRBJ1-4, with D uncertain. V lost 6 bases to trimming and J lost 8 bases, with 13 bases between them. The CDR3 is 13 residues long. The V gene's germline CDR1 is SNHLY and CDR2 FYNNEI. The CDR3, as DNA: TGTGCCAGCAGCGGGATCGGGCGAGAAAAACTGTTTTTT. Translation: CASSGIGREKLFF.

The chain joins TRBV4-3 to TRBJ1-2; D perhaps matches TRBD1 (5 bases). V lost 1 base and J 5 bases, leaving 20 bases between the germline ends. The CDR3 sequence is 17 residues long. CDR1 is LGHNA, CDR2 YSLEER, per germline. This CDR3 reads CASSQAQSYAGIYGYTF. CDR3 in DNA: TGCGCCAGCAGCCAAGCCCAATCATACGCAGGGATTTATGGCTACACCTTC.

This clone occurred once. The chain is built from TRBV7-9 and TRBJ1-2; possible D gene TRBD1, 6 bases. Germline assignment: CDR1 SEHNR and CDR2 FQNEAQ (reference sequence). This CDR3 is built from 13 residues. Trimming took 6 bases from V and 1 from J, leaving 9 bases between them. CDR3 sequence: CASSVDSNYGYTF. The CDR3 coding sequence is TGTGCCAGCAGTGTGGACAGTAACTATGGCTACACCTTC.

DNA for the CDR3: TGTGCCAGTAGTACGGTTGATAGGGGCGGCAGCAATCAGCCCCAGCATTTT. Translation: CASSTVDRGGSNQPQHF. The rearrangement uses TRBV19 and TRBJ1-5, with a tentative D call TRBD1 (5 bases). The V gene's germline CDR1 is LNHDA and CDR2 SQIVND (reference sequence). The CDR3 consists of 17 residues. V dropped 4 bases and J dropped 1 base, with 17 bases sitting between them.

The chain employs TRBV13 and TRBJ2-1; 9 bases are shared with TRBD2. Per germline, CDR1 PRHDT and CDR2 FYEKMQ (reference sequence). V shed 5 bases and J 0 bases; nucleotides not matched to a gene: 8. This CDR3 comprises 17 residues. This chain's CDR3 is CASSPRGGGASYNEQFF. The CDR3 bases are TGTGCCAGCAGCCCCAGGGGCGGGGGGGCCTCCTACAATGAGCAGTTCTTC.

This clone was seen only a few times. The chain carries TRBV19 and TRBJ1-2; D is perhaps TRBD1 (5 bases). V was pared by 2 bases and J by 6 bases, with 22 bases between. There are 17 residues in the CDR3. Germline CDR1 LNHDA, CDR2 SQIVND (reference sequence). CDR3 amino acids: CASSINGAGRGGNGYTF. The CDR3 DNA reads TGTGCCAGTAGTATAAACGGGGCGGGGCGCGGTGGGAATGGCTACACCTTC.

The chain joins TRBV7-9 to TRBJ1-2; 10 bases map to TRBD1. The V gene end was trimmed by 4 bases and the J gene end by 0 bases; junction bases not matched to a gene: 8. The CDR3 spans 17 residues. Germline-derived CDR1 and CDR2 are SEHNR and FQNEAQ (reference sequence). CDR3 loop: CASSSGPGQGTNYGYTF. In DNA form, the CDR3 reads TGTGCCAGCAGCTCGGGTCCGGGACAGGGGACTAACTATGGCTACACCTTC.

V and J are TRBV18 and TRBJ2-7, with TRBD1 matching over 8 bases. The CDR3 extends over 16 amino acids. Germline lookup yields CDR1 KGHSH and CDR2 LQKENI. V shed 6 bases, J shed 0 bases, and the junction held 10 bases outside the gene matches. The CDR3 spells CASSNVGTGFSYEQYF. In DNA, the CDR3 is TGTGCCAGCTCGAACGTAGGGACAGGTTTCTCCTACGAGCAGTACTTC. The entire variable domain, with the rest obtained from reference TRBV18 and TRBJ2-7, is as follows: NAGVMQNPRHLVRRRGQEARLRCSPMKGHSHVYWYRQLPEEGLKFMVYLQKENIIDESGMPKERFSAEFPKEGPSILRIQQVVRGDSAAYFCASSNVGTGFSYEQYFGPGTRLTVT.

In its sample, this clone was seen once. This chain connects TRBV19 to TRBJ1-4, with TRBD1 identical over 9 bases. The J segment lost 7 bases and the V segment lost 3 bases, leaving 3 bases of the junction unmatched. This CDR3 is 14 amino acids long. Germline assignment: CDR1 LNHDA and CDR2 SQIVND (reference sequence). This chain's CDR3 is CASSMRTGAEKLFF. In DNA, the CDR3 is TGTGCCAGTAGTATGCGGACAGGGGCTGAAAAACTGTTTTTT.

The CDR3 nucleotides read TGTGCCAGCTCACCCGGACACCGCTATGGCTACACCTTC. This sequence encodes CASSPGHRYGYTF. V usage is TRBV18 and J usage is TRBJ1-2; possible D gene TRBD1, 5 bases. The germline gives CDR1 KGHSH, CDR2 LQKENI. Between the trimmed V and J ends, which lost 3 bases and 4 bases, there was a span of 9 bases. CDR3 length: 13 residues.

This sequence joins TRBV27 and TRBJ1-4; 9 bases are shared with TRBD1. V lost 8 bases, J lost 5 bases, and 3 bases stayed unmatched. This CDR3 comprises 13 residues. Per the germline V gene, CDR1 is MNHEY and CDR2 is SMNVEV (reference sequence). The DNA for the CDR3 is TGTGCCAGCTCCGGGACAGGGAATGAAAAACTGTTTTTT. Translation: CASSGTGNEKLFF.

As for this clone: Within the sample, other DNA sequences also encode this same CDR3. The rearrangement joins TRBV7-9 to TRBJ1-5; a possible D gene is TRBD1 (6 bases). The CDR3 totals 14 residues. The V gene lost 1 base and the J gene lost 2 bases, with 6 bases spanning the gap. In germline, CDR1 is SEHNR, CDR2 FQNEAQ (reference sequence). CDR3: CASSLDRGNQPQHF. CDR3 nucleotides: TGTGCCAGCAGCTTAGACAGGGGCAATCAGCCCCAGCATTTT.

The chain has TRBV3-1 (or the pseudogene TRBV3-2) and TRBJ2-7; 10 bases map to TRBD1. The germline V gene has CDR1 LGHDT and CDR2 YNNKEL (reference sequence). CDR3 length: 13 residues. J was trimmed by 5 bases and V by 4 bases; bases with no gene match: 2. The CDR3, as DNA: TGTGCCAGCAGCCCCGGGACAGGGGACGAGCAGTACTTC. This codes for CASSPGTGDEQYF.

CDR3 protein: CASNQKGGSYNSPLHF. The CDR3 nucleotides are TGTGCCAGCAATCAAAAGGGGGGGAGTTATAATTCACCCCTCCACTTT. The chain combines TRBV7-2 with TRBJ1-6; tentatively, D is TRBD1 (6 bases). Germline CDR1 is SGHTA and CDR2 is FQGNSA. This CDR3 is 16 amino acids long. V was cut by 7 bases and J by 4 bases, with 17 bases left in between.

This chain connects TRBV5-6 to TRBJ1-4, with a possible D match to TRBD1 (6 bases). Trimming took off 3 bases at V and 3 bases at J, with 15 bases between the two ends. The CDR3 spans 16 residues. From germline, CDR1 is SGHDT and CDR2 YYEEEE. CDR3: CASSSRGRGSNEKLFF. The CDR3 nucleotides are TGTGCCAGCAGCTCCCGGGGCAGGGGTTCTAATGAAAAACTGTTTTTT.

The V and J genes are TRBV19 and TRBJ1-2, with D hard to call. V was cut by 3 bases and J by 1 base, with 6 bases left in between. CDR1 LNHDA and CDR2 SQIVND come from the germline V gene (reference sequence). This CDR3 spans 13 amino acids. Here the CDR3 reads CASSIGSNYGYTF. Written as DNA, the CDR3 is TGTGCCAGTAGTATCGGGAGTAACTATGGCTACACCTTC.

The genes are TRBV5-6 and TRBJ2-7, with 8 bases matching TRBD1. This CDR3 is built from 16 residues. The trim removed 2 bases at V and 3 bases at J, leaving 10 bases unmatched. The germline CDR1 and CDR2 sequences are SGHDT and YYEEEE. CDR3 protein: CASSLSGTGAYYEQYF. The CDR3 nucleotides read TGTGCCAGCAGCTTATCCGGGACAGGCGCTTACTACGAGCAGTACTTC.

The chain has TRBV18 and TRBJ1-2, with D tentatively TRBD1 (6 bases). This CDR3 has 16 amino acids. V was cut by 4 bases and J by 0 bases, with 15 bases left in between. Germline CDR1 KGHSH, CDR2 LQKENI. CDR3 sequence reads: CASSRMRTDANYGYTF. In DNA, the CDR3 is TGTGCCAGCTCACGAATGCGGACAGACGCTAACTATGGCTACACCTTC.

In its sample, this clone was seen once. V and J are TRBV2 and TRBJ2-7, with D possibly TRBD2 on 6 matching bases. Trimming pared 7 bases from V and 1 base from J, leaving 8 bases between. CDR1 and CDR2 (germline): SNHLY, FYNNEI. This CDR3 is built from 12 residues. The CDR3 DNA reads as TGTGCCAGCACTGGGACTTCCTACGAGCAGTACTTC. Amino acids: CASTGTSYEQYF.